The next 29 T cell receptor beta chains were all read from a single sample in a study of blood T cell repertoires in COVID-19. Here immunoSEQ multiplex PCR was the method, and the copy in TCRdb shows in-frame clones only, minus some. The sample lists roughly 200,000 clones, 80% to 90% occurring once. Sequencing was done on a sample of peripheral blood. Source of these receptors: a human donor with active or convalescent COVID-19. The donor label of this sample is uncertain.

The genes are TRBV4-2 and TRBJ2-5, with 7 bases identical to TRBD2. This CDR3 comprises 13 residues. Germline lookup yields CDR1 LGHNA and CDR2 YNFKEQ. The ends lost 0 bases at V and 13 bases at J; junction bases unmatched: 8. CDR3 residues: CASSQEASGLPYF. The CDR3 DNA follows: TGTGCCAGCAGCCAAGAGGCTAGCGGCCTTCCGTACTTC.

V gene TRBV7-9 combines with J gene TRBJ2-1, with 10 positions matching TRBD2. Looked up from germline, CDR1 is SEHNR and CDR2 is FQNEAQ (reference sequence). The CDR3 is made up of 17 amino acids. V was pared by 4 bases and J by 6 bases, with 12 bases of the junction left unmatched. The CDR3 coding sequence is TGTGCCAGCAGCTACCGACTTCTAGCGGGAGTTAGCAATGAGCAGTTCTTC. The encoded protein is CASSYRLLAGVSNEQFF. The full variable domain, with the rest looked up from reference TRBV7-9 and TRBJ2-1, is DTGVSQNPRHKITKRGQNVTFRCDPISEHNRLYWYRQTLGQGPEFLTYFQNEAQLEKSRLLSDRFSAERPKGSFSTLEIQRTEQGDSAMYLCASSYRLLAGVSNEQFFGPGTRLTVL.

The chain links TRBV28 to TRBJ2-7; TRBD2 matches 9 bases. This CDR3 is 15 amino acids long. Germline CDR1 reads MDHEN; CDR2 reads SYDVKM. V trimming: 3 bases; J trimming: 2 bases; junction bases outside the gene matches: 5. CDR3 amino acids: CASSFSGSSTYEQYF. As DNA, the CDR3 is TGTGCCAGCAGTTTTAGCGGGAGCTCCACCTACGAGCAGTACTTC.

The chain employs TRBV5-1 and TRBJ2-2, with a tentative D call TRBD2 (6 bases). The CDR3 is 16 residues long. V was trimmed by 4 bases and J by 1 base, leaving 14 bases between them. Germline V CDR1 and CDR2: SGHRS, YFSETQ. For the CDR3, the DNA is TGCGCCAGCAGCGTAATCGGGACTGAGAACACCGGGGAGCTGTTTTTT. Encoded protein: CASSVIGTENTGELFF. Drawing the rest from reference TRBV5-1 and TRBJ2-2, the complete variable domain is KAGVTQTPRYLIKTRGQQVTLSCSPISGHRSVSWYQQTPGQGLQFLFEYFSETQRNKGNFPGRFSGRQFSNSRSEMNVSTLELGDSALYLCASSVIGTENTGELFFGEGSRLTVL.

The chain recombines TRBV28 with TRBJ1-4; D gene unclear. Trimming removed 4 bases from V and 4 bases from J, with 13 bases in between. The CDR3 consists of 15 residues. Germline CDR1 is MDHEN and CDR2 is SYDVKM. The CDR3 loop reads CASSSSSGLNEKLFF. In nucleotides, the CDR3 is TGTGCCAGCAGTTCGAGTTCGGGTCTTAATGAAAAACTGTTTTTT.

The V gene is TRBV5-4, the J gene TRBJ2-3, with D unresolved. Germline CDR1 and CDR2: SGHNT and YYREEE (reference sequence). The CDR3 has 13 residues. V lost 0 bases to trimming and J lost 7 bases, with 9 bases between them. CDR3: CASSLDPENTQYF. CDR3 DNA: TGTGCCAGCAGCTTGGACCCCGAGAATACGCAGTATTTT.

The chain has TRBV7-9 and TRBJ2-5; possibly TRBD2 for D (6 bases). The CDR3 is 14 amino acids. In germline, CDR1 is SEHNR, CDR2 FQNEAQ (reference sequence). Trimming removed 5 bases at V and 2 bases at J, with 12 bases between. The CDR3 DNA follows: TGTGCCAGCAGCCCATTGGGGGGACAAGAGACCCAGTACTTC. Its translation is CASSPLGGQETQYF.

The chain has TRBV18 and TRBJ2-5; 11 bases map to TRBD2. The CDR3 consists of 15 residues. Germline V gene data show CDR1 as KGHSH and CDR2 as LQKENI. V gave up 4 bases and J gave up 3 bases; unmatched junction bases: 4. CDR3 coding DNA: TGTGCCAGCTCACTCGGACTAGCGGGTAAAGAGACCCAGTACTTC. Protein product: CASSLGLAGKETQYF.

The chain has TRBV29-1 and TRBJ2-3, with D possibly TRBD2 on 5 matching bases. CDR3 size: 12 residues. The germline V gene has CDR1 SQVTM and CDR2 ANQGSEA. Trimming pared 4 bases from V and 3 bases from J, leaving 8 bases between. CDR3 loop: CSVVIATDTQYF. CDR3 coding DNA: TGCAGCGTTGTAATAGCGACAGATACGCAGTATTTT.

The rearrangement joins TRBV10-3 to TRBJ2-3, with D maybe TRBD1 (6 bases). V lost 7 bases, J lost 2 bases, and 13 bases lay in between. Germline CDR1 reads ENHRY; CDR2 reads SYGVKD. The CDR3 covers 14 residues. The CDR3 region has the DNA TGTGCCATCAACGAGAGGGACACCACAGATACGCAGTATTTT. It encodes CAINERDTTDTQYF.

The rearrangement joins TRBV19 to TRBJ1-2; 8 bases agree with TRBD1. In germline, CDR1 is LNHDA, CDR2 SQIVND (reference sequence). V lost 9 bases to trimming and J lost 7 bases; unmatched junction nucleotides: 10. The CDR3 spans 13 residues. The CDR3 region is CASRDRGGGGYTF. The CDR3, as DNA: TGTGCCAGCAGAGACAGGGGTGGCGGTGGCTACACCTTC. The whole variable domain, filled in from reference TRBV19 and TRBJ1-2, reads DGGITQSPKYLFRKEGQNVTLSCEQNLNHDAMYWYRQDPGQGLRLIYYSQIVNDFQKGDIAEGYSVSREKKESFPLTVTSAQKNPTAFYLCASRDRGGGGYTFGSGTRLTVV.

The chain recombines TRBV9 with TRBJ1-1; no definite D call. The CDR3 covers 14 residues. The ends were cut back, 7 bases at V and 0 bases at J, with 13 bases in the middle. Looked up from germline, CDR1 is SGDLS and CDR2 is YYNGEE. CDR3 region: CASQEGLMNTEAFF. In DNA, the CDR3 is TGTGCCAGCCAAGAGGGCCTGATGAACACTGAAGCTTTCTTT.

The rearrangement uses TRBV5-1 and TRBJ1-2; TRBD1 aligns across 10 bases. This CDR3 region has 14 residues. The V segment lost 4 bases and the J segment 7 bases; nucleotides outside the gene matches: 7. The germline V gene encodes CDR1 SGHRS and CDR2 YFSETQ. The CDR3 is CASSNGQGEVGYTF. Written as DNA, the CDR3 is TGCGCCAGCAGCAACGGACAGGGGGAGGTTGGCTACACCTTC.

The V call is TRBV2, the J call TRBJ2-7; D possibly corresponds to TRBD2 (5 bases). V lost 7 bases and J 9 bases, leaving 13 bases between the germline ends. This CDR3 comprises 11 residues. Germline CDR1 is SNHLY and CDR2 is FYNNEI. CDR3 sequence reads: CASTPQEVQYF. The CDR3 coding sequence is TGTGCCAGCACCCCGCAGGAGGTGCAGTACTTC.

The rearrangement uses TRBV7-2 and TRBJ2-7; TRBD2 matches at 9 bases. The germline CDR1 and CDR2 sequences are SGHTA and FQGNSA. The CDR3 runs to 15 residues. The V segment lost 3 bases and the J segment 3 bases; nucleotides outside the gene matches: 6. CDR3 coding DNA: TGTGCCAGCAGCTTTAGTCCTAGCGGGGTCTACGAGCAGTACTTC. Amino acid sequence: CASSFSPSGVYEQYF.

This clone was recorded a few times. The rearrangement uses TRBV9 and TRBJ2-3; possible D gene TRBD2, 6 bases. Trimming stripped 1 base from V and 5 bases from J, with 14 bases between. The CDR3 contains 15 residues. Germline loops: CDR1 SGDLS, CDR2 YYNGEE. The CDR3 protein is CASSVTGVGVDTQYF. CDR3 bases: TGTGCCAGCAGCGTAACGGGGGTCGGGGTAGATACGCAGTATTTT.

The rearrangement links TRBV25-1 to TRBJ1-1; 8 positions match TRBD1. Germline values: CDR1 MGHDK, CDR2 SYGVNS. The CDR3 is 15 residues long. The ends lost 6 bases at V and 4 bases at J; junction bases unmatched: 10. The CDR3 DNA sequence: TGTGCCAGCAGCGTTAACGCCAGGGGGCCCACTGAAGCTTTCTTT. This translates into CASSVNARGPTEAFF. Variable domain in full (rest from reference TRBV25-1 and TRBJ1-1): EADIYQTPRYLVIGTGKKITLECSQTMGHDKMYWYQQDPGMELHLIHYSYGVNSTEKGDLSSESTVSRIRTEHFPLTLESARPSHTSQYLCASSVNARGPTEAFFGQGTRLTVV.

The sample holds a few counts of this clone. CDR3 in amino acids: CASSHPTGAGSPLHF. The DNA for the CDR3 is TGCGCCAGCAGCCATCCCACAGGGGCGGGTTCACCCCTCCACTTT. V gene TRBV4-3 combines with J gene TRBJ1-6; TRBD1 matches 7 bases. The CDR3 runs 15 residues. Germline CDR1 reads LGHNA; CDR2 reads YSLEER. V lost 3 bases, J lost 9 bases, and 8 bases stayed unmatched.

The chain recombines TRBV7-6 with TRBJ2-7; 7 positions match TRBD1. V was pared by 5 bases and J by 0 bases, with 7 bases of the junction left unmatched. The CDR3 is made up of 15 amino acids. The germline CDR1 and CDR2 sequences are SGHVS and FNYEAQ. CDR3 loop: CASSPRQGYSYEQYF. CDR3 bases: TGTGCCAGCAGCCCTCGACAGGGCTACTCCTACGAGCAGTACTTC.

The rearrangement joins TRBV3-1 (or the pseudogene TRBV3-2) to TRBJ1-2, with 7 bases fitting TRBD1. V dropped 5 bases and J dropped 8; count of bases not matched to a gene: 5. The CDR3 has 12 amino acids. Germline CDR1 reads LGHDT; CDR2 reads YNNKEL (reference sequence). CDR3 bases: TGTGCCAGCAGCTACGGACAGGAAGGCTACACCTTC. Amino acids: CASSYGQEGYTF.

The chain combines TRBV19 with TRBJ1-2, with D perhaps TRBD1 (5 bases). This CDR3 is 13 amino acids long. Germline CDR1 reads LNHDA; CDR2 reads SQIVND (reference sequence). Trimming took 4 bases from V and 2 from J, leaving 8 bases between them. CDR3 DNA sequence: TGTGCCAGTAGTAGGGGACTGAACTATGGCTACACCTTC. It translates to CASSRGLNYGYTF.

The chain links TRBV9 to TRBJ2-2, with TRBD2 identical over 11 bases. Germline V gene data show CDR1 as SGDLS and CDR2 as YYNGEE. The V and J ends lost 1 base and 1 base, in that order; junction bases with no gene match: 3. There are 17 residues in the CDR3. The CDR3 region is CASSVPGTSGNTGELFF. CDR3 sequence (DNA): TGTGCCAGCAGCGTACCTGGGACTAGCGGGAACACCGGGGAGCTGTTTTTT.

The chain employs TRBV15 and TRBJ2-2; D remains unclear. Germline V gene lookup returns CDR1 LNHNV and CDR2 YYDKDF (reference sequence). V dropped 0 bases and J dropped 0 bases, with 14 bases sitting between them. The CDR3 runs to 18 residues. The DNA for the CDR3 is TGTGCCACCAGCAGAGATCAATTTATTAGAGCGAACACCGGGGAGCTGTTTTTT. Protein sequence: CATSRDQFIRANTGELFF.

The chain is built from TRBV7-2 and TRBJ1-3; TRBD1 aligns across 8 bases. Germline CDR1 reads SGHTA; CDR2 reads FQGNSA. J was trimmed by 4 bases and V by 4 bases; bases with no gene match: 6. CDR3 size: 15 residues. The CDR3 DNA sequence: TGTGCCAGCAGCTCCCGGACAGGGAGAGGAAACACCATATATTTT. This translates into CASSSRTGRGNTIYF.

This chain joins TRBV6-5 and TRBJ2-1; weak D call: TRBD2 (6 bases). The length of the CDR3 is 15 residues. V was shortened by 7 bases and J by 6 bases, with 19 bases between the two germline ends. Germline V gene sequence: CDR1 MNHEY, CDR2 SVGAGI. CDR3 sequence: CASTPSAGNSNEQFF. The DNA for the CDR3 is TGTGCCAGCACCCCCTCAGCGGGCAATAGCAATGAGCAGTTCTTC.

J is TRBJ2-7 and V is TRBV5-4; weak D call: TRBD2 (6 bases). The length of the CDR3 is 14 residues. The V end was cut by 4 bases, the J end by 6 bases, with 17 bases between. Germline assignment: CDR1 SGHNT and CDR2 YYREEE (reference sequence). The CDR3 region has the DNA TGTGCCAGCAGCATCGGGACTGAGGCGTCCGAGCAGTACTTC. Translating it yields CASSIGTEASEQYF.

The chain recombines TRBV4-2 with TRBJ1-2; 7 bases line up with TRBD1. J was trimmed by 2 bases and V by 1 base; bases with no gene match: 13. CDR1 is LGHNA and CDR2 is YNFKEQ in the germline V gene. There are 18 residues in the CDR3. CDR3 DNA sequence: TGTGCCAGCAGCCAAGGGCGGGGTGTGGACAGGACAAACTATGGCTACACCTTC. Its protein is CASSQGRGVDRTNYGYTF.

V is TRBV29-1 and J is TRBJ1-1; D is unclear. The CDR3 extends over 12 amino acids. Trimming pared 5 bases from V and 7 bases from J, leaving 14 bases between. Looked up from germline, CDR1 is SQVTM and CDR2 is ANQGSEA. The CDR3 DNA follows: TGCAGCGTTCTACGACCATCGGGTGAAGCTTTCTTT. It codes for CSVLRPSGEAFF.

The chain combines TRBV6-5 with TRBJ1-1; 8 bases fit TRBD1. The germline V gene has CDR1 MNHEY and CDR2 SVGAGI. This CDR3 is 14 amino acids long. V trimming: 4 bases; J trimming: 6 bases; junction bases outside the gene matches: 7. Here the CDR3 reads CASSSQGAGSEAFF. For the CDR3, the DNA is TGTGCCAGCAGTTCCCAGGGGGCGGGGTCTGAAGCTTTCTTT.